This TCR beta chain was identified during a study of shared clonotypes between healthy human individuals. Some clones are missing from TCRdb's copy, which holds only in-frame ones; the method was immunoSEQ multiplex PCR. Among 180,000 or so clones, around 93% were seen once, and the ten largest hold 0.067%. This CDR3 has 16 amino acids. CDR1 and CDR2 from the germline V gene are KGHSH and LQKENI. V was shortened by 2 bases and J by 4 bases, with 15 bases between the two germline ends. This chain links TRBV18 with TRBJ1-3, with D hard to call. This TCR was recovered from a woman aged 25 to 45 in good health. Sequencing was carried out using naive CD4+ T cells sorted from blood. Sample subset: CD45RA+ positively selected. The chain's CDR3 is CASSPKAWAEGNTIYF. The CDR3 DNA is TGTGCCAGCTCACCAAAGGCTTGGGCGGAAGGAAACACCATATATTTT.